This T cell receptor (beta chain) came from a study of T cell repertoires in cytomegalovirus infection (dated by TCRdb to about 2019). About the full investigation: Because public TCR beta signatures pointed to carriage of CMV infection together with the matching HLA type, the HLA type of each donor mattered for the analysis. Overall study results and their limits: The ex vivo response was dominated by HLA-C-restricted CMV-specific TCR beta clonotypes, which also provided the single most frequent clonotype in two of eight donors. In both this cohort and an independent roughly 400-donor cohort, the cumulative frequency of public TCR beta family members distinguished carriers of CMV infection plus the relevant HLA type.

On this clonotype itself: Its specific antigen is unknown. One base away there is no much larger clone; base qualities are not given.

Sequencing relied on an Illumina HiSeq 1500. Using fastp at Q25 and MiXCR, TCRdb reprocessed the public reads and kept productive beta chains. Every CDR3 protein is listed once, alongside the most common genes and DNA of its rows. For this sample there are 560,000 or so distinct CDR3 sequences; 15% to 20% appear just once. The ten biggest clones cover 20% to 30% of the sample. Trimming costs V 6 bases and J 6 bases, and their ends lie 15 bases apart. Sequences DFQATT (CDR1) and SNEGSKA (CDR2) are obtained from the germline V gene (reference sequence). From cysteine to phenylalanine, the CDR3 is 12 amino acids long. Only the CDR3 region is kept as DNA, spanning 36 bases read in frame from base 1.

The clonotype originates from a human donor in good health (CMV status not recorded). Some clones in this sample may be carry-over from other donors' samples. Sequenced material: CD8+ T cells from PBMCs. Rearrangement joined TRBV20-1 to TRBJ2-7; TRBD2 might be the D gene, on 5 matching bases. The DNA is as follows: TGCAGTGCACAGTACACGGCGGGCGAGCAGTACTTC. Its protein is CSAQYTAGEQYF.